The clone carrying this TCR beta chain was seen a few times. The antigen is unknown. Vbeta (60) and Jbeta (13) primers were used in the PCR. The repertoire was sequenced with immunoSEQ multiplex PCR; TCRdb's copy has only in-frame clones and lacks some. The profile shows 90,000 to 110,000 clones, around 85% of them singletons. This sample was taken from a study of cytomegalovirus exposure and HLA in healthy donors. Study findings and constraints: Roughly uniform depth of sequencing across donors was assumed in presence/absence analyses. Only CMV serostatus was available as immune exposure information. HLA allele associations emerged for roughly 17,000 TCR beta sequences in a later analysis, at 0.05 false discovery rate.

The source is a man aged 25 to 45 in good health and CMV-seropositive. The sequenced material came from PBMCs.

The CDR3 DNA is TGCGCCAGCAGCCAAGACGGGACTAGGGGCACTACGCAGTATTTT. Translating it yields CASSQDGTRGTTQYF. The chain couples TRBV4-3 to TRBJ2-3; 8 bases map to TRBD2. The V gene's germline CDR1 is LGHNA and CDR2 YSLEER. The CDR3 consists of 15 residues. Trimming at V came to 0 bases and at J to 8 bases, leaving 7 bases not matched to a gene.